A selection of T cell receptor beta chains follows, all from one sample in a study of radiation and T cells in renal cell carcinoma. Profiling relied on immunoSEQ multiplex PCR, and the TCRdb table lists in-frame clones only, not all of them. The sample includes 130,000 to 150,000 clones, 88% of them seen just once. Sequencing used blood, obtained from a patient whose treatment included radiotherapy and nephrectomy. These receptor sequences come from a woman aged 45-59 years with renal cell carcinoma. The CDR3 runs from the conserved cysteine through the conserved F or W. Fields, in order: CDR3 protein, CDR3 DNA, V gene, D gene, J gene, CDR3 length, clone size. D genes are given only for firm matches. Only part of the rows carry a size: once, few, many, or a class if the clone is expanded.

cdr3_aa: CASSPGTGVNTGELFF
cdr3_nt: TGCGCCAGCAGCCCCGGGACAGGGGTAAACACCGGGGAGCTGTTTTTT
v_call: TRBV5-1
d_call: TRBD1
j_call: TRBJ2-2
cdr3_length: 16
clone_size: .

cdr3_aa: CSGTLGTDTQYF
cdr3_nt: TGCAGCGGCACACTGGGAACAGATACGCAGTATTTT
v_call: TRBV29-1
d_call: .
j_call: TRBJ2-3
cdr3_length: 12
clone_size: .

cdr3_aa: CASSFLANPSTDTQYF
cdr3_nt: TGTGCCAGCAGCTTTTTAGCCAACCCTAGCACAGATACGCAGTATTTT
v_call: TRBV7-9
d_call: .
j_call: TRBJ2-3
cdr3_length: 16
clone_size: .

cdr3_aa: CSVAGTGDGYTF
cdr3_nt: TGCAGCGTTGCTGGGACAGGGGATGGCTACACCTTC
v_call: TRBV29-1
d_call: TRBD1
j_call: TRBJ1-2
cdr3_length: 12
clone_size: .

cdr3_aa: CASSASDVVGANYGYTF
cdr3_nt: TGTGCCAGCAGCGCCTCCGATGTAGTGGGAGCTAACTATGGCTACACCTTC
v_call: TRBV4-2
d_call: .
j_call: TRBJ1-2
cdr3_length: 17
clone_size: .

cdr3_aa: CASSLELIGDEQYF
cdr3_nt: TGTGCCAGCAGCTTAGAACTCATCGGGGACGAGCAGTACTTC
v_call: TRBV11-2
d_call: .
j_call: TRBJ2-7
cdr3_length: 14
clone_size: .

cdr3_aa: CASNDRGYTEAFF
cdr3_nt: TGTGCCAGCAACGACAGGGGTTACACTGAAGCTTTCTTT
v_call: TRBV7-2
d_call: TRBD1
j_call: TRBJ1-1
cdr3_length: 13
clone_size: .

cdr3_aa: CASSSPPERLEAFF
cdr3_nt: TGTGCCAGTAGTTCACCCCCCGAGCGGCTTGAAGCTTTCTTT
v_call: TRBV19
d_call: .
j_call: TRBJ1-1
cdr3_length: 14
clone_size: .

cdr3_aa: CASRNTGGRGEAFF
cdr3_nt: TGTGCCAGTAGGAATACAGGGGGCCGGGGTGAAGCTTTCTTT
v_call: TRBV19
d_call: TRBD1
j_call: TRBJ1-1
cdr3_length: 14
clone_size: .

cdr3_aa: CASSLVGQGATDTQYF
cdr3_nt: TGCGCCAGCAGCTTGGTGGGACAGGGGGCTACAGATACGCAGTATTTT
v_call: TRBV5-1
d_call: TRBD1
j_call: TRBJ2-3
cdr3_length: 16
clone_size: .

cdr3_aa: CASSSPGLAGGINTGELFF
cdr3_nt: TGTGCCAGCAGCTCTCCGGGACTAGCGGGGGGAATTAACACCGGGGAGCTGTTTTTT
v_call: TRBV7-9
d_call: TRBD2
j_call: TRBJ2-2
cdr3_length: 19
clone_size: .

cdr3_aa: CASSQDPSGAGNTIYF
cdr3_nt: TGCGCCAGCAGCCAAGATCCCTCAGGAGCTGGAAACACCATATATTTT
v_call: TRBV4-3
d_call: .
j_call: TRBJ1-3
cdr3_length: 16
clone_size: few

cdr3_aa: CASSLGVTGELFF
cdr3_nt: TGCGCCAGCAGCTTGGGGGTTACCGGGGAGCTGTTTTTT
v_call: TRBV5-1
d_call: .
j_call: TRBJ2-2
cdr3_length: 13
clone_size: few

cdr3_aa: CASSPRRGGYTF
cdr3_nt: TGCGCCAGCAGCCCGCGACGAGGGGGCTACACCTTC
v_call: TRBV4-3
d_call: .
j_call: TRBJ1-2
cdr3_length: 12
clone_size: .

cdr3_aa: CASMKLATDTQYF
cdr3_nt: TGTGCCAGCATGAAACTAGCGACAGATACGCAGTATTTT
v_call: TRBV2
d_call: TRBD2
j_call: TRBJ2-3
cdr3_length: 13
clone_size: .

cdr3_aa: CASSSRTSGESTDTQYF
cdr3_nt: TGTGCCAGCAGCTCGAGGACTAGCGGGGAGAGCACAGATACGCAGTATTTT
v_call: TRBV7-9
d_call: TRBD2
j_call: TRBJ2-3
cdr3_length: 17
clone_size: .

cdr3_aa: CAWSFNFGTDATNEKLFF
cdr3_nt: TGTGCCTGGAGTTTCAACTTCGGGACAGATGCAACTAATGAAAAACTGTTTTTT
v_call: TRBV30
d_call: TRBD1
j_call: TRBJ1-4
cdr3_length: 18
clone_size: .

cdr3_aa: CASSLSGGNTDTQYF
cdr3_nt: TGTGCCAGCAGTCTCAGCGGGGGTAACACAGATACGCAGTATTTT
v_call: TRBV25-1
d_call: TRBD2
j_call: TRBJ2-3
cdr3_length: 15
clone_size: .

cdr3_aa: CASSLGGRSNSPLHF
cdr3_nt: TGCGCCAGCAGCTTGGGGGGTCGGAGTAATTCACCCCTCCACTTT
v_call: TRBV5-1
d_call: .
j_call: TRBJ1-6
cdr3_length: 15
clone_size: .

cdr3_aa: CATSFRYADTQYF
cdr3_nt: TGTGCCACCAGCTTCAGGTATGCAGATACGCAGTATTTT
v_call: TRBV15
d_call: .
j_call: TRBJ2-3
cdr3_length: 13
clone_size: .

cdr3_aa: CASRELTDRVGGDTQYF
cdr3_nt: TGCGCCAGCAGAGAATTAACCGACAGGGTAGGCGGAGATACGCAGTATTTT
v_call: TRBV10-1
d_call: TRBD1
j_call: TRBJ2-3
cdr3_length: 17
clone_size: .

cdr3_aa: CASSSLGTGELFF
cdr3_nt: TGCGCCAGCAGCTCCCTAGGGACCGGGGAGCTGTTTTTT
v_call: TRBV5-1
d_call: .
j_call: TRBJ2-2
cdr3_length: 13
clone_size: once

cdr3_aa: CASSQGTGGRETQYF
cdr3_nt: TGTGCCAGCTCACAAGGGACAGGGGGACGGGAGACCCAGTACTTC
v_call: TRBV18
d_call: TRBD1
j_call: TRBJ2-5
cdr3_length: 15
clone_size: .

cdr3_aa: CASSWGAGTDTQYF
cdr3_nt: TGCGCCAGCAGCTGGGGGGCGGGAACAGATACGCAGTATTTT
v_call: TRBV5-1
d_call: .
j_call: TRBJ2-3
cdr3_length: 14
clone_size: .

cdr3_aa: CASSEFDPGRTTEAFF
cdr3_nt: TGTGCCAGCAGTGAATTTGACCCCGGCCGCACCACTGAAGCTTTCTTT
v_call: TRBV25-1
d_call: .
j_call: TRBJ1-1
cdr3_length: 16
clone_size: .

cdr3_aa: CASSLTGDTEAFF
cdr3_nt: TGTGCCAGCAGCTTGACGGGAGACACTGAAGCTTTCTTT
v_call: TRBV5-5
d_call: .
j_call: TRBJ1-1
cdr3_length: 13
clone_size: .

cdr3_aa: CASSSWSGTEHQPQHF
cdr3_nt: TGTGCCAGCAGCTCGTGGAGCGGGACAGAGCATCAGCCCCAGCATTTT
v_call: TRBV7-8
d_call: TRBD1
j_call: TRBJ1-5
cdr3_length: 16
clone_size: few

cdr3_aa: CASSLREAGTGNNEQFF
cdr3_nt: TGTGCCAGCAGCTTAAGGGAAGCCGGGACAGGTAACAATGAGCAGTTCTTC
v_call: TRBV7-6
d_call: TRBD1
j_call: TRBJ2-1
cdr3_length: 17
clone_size: once

cdr3_aa: CASTGSLGQTQYF
cdr3_nt: TGTGCCAGCACGGGATCCCTTGGGCAGACCCAGTACTTC
v_call: TRBV5-4
d_call: .
j_call: TRBJ2-5
cdr3_length: 13
clone_size: .

cdr3_aa: CASSSRGTTSSYNEQFF
cdr3_nt: TGTGCCAGCAGCTCAAGGGGGACTACCAGCTCCTACAATGAGCAGTTCTTC
v_call: TRBV11-2
d_call: .
j_call: TRBJ2-1
cdr3_length: 17
clone_size: .

cdr3_aa: CASSPPGQGVQPQHF
cdr3_nt: TGTGCCAGCTCACCTCCGGGACAGGGGGTTCAGCCCCAGCATTTT
v_call: TRBV18
d_call: TRBD1
j_call: TRBJ1-5
cdr3_length: 15
clone_size: .

cdr3_aa: CASSGQANYGYTF
cdr3_nt: TGTGCCAGCAGCGGACAGGCAAACTATGGCTACACCTTC
v_call: TRBV5-4
d_call: TRBD1
j_call: TRBJ1-2
cdr3_length: 13
clone_size: .

cdr3_aa: CATSRDIRDGNTREQYF
cdr3_nt: TGTGCCACCAGCAGAGATATTAGGGACGGGAATACGAGGGAGCAGTACTTC
v_call: TRBV15
d_call: .
j_call: TRBJ2-7
cdr3_length: 17
clone_size: .

cdr3_aa: CASSPGGLAGESEQFF
cdr3_nt: TGTGCCAGCAGCCCCGGGGGGCTAGCGGGGGAAAGTGAGCAGTTCTTC
v_call: TRBV7-2
d_call: TRBD2
j_call: TRBJ2-1
cdr3_length: 16
clone_size: .

cdr3_aa: CASSQDSTGRTEAFF
cdr3_nt: TGTGCCAGCAGCCAAGATTCGACAGGGAGGACTGAAGCTTTCTTT
v_call: TRBV4-2
d_call: TRBD1
j_call: TRBJ1-1
cdr3_length: 15
clone_size: .

cdr3_aa: CASSETFMDYGYTF
cdr3_nt: TGTGCCAGCAGTGAAACTTTCATGGACTATGGCTACACCTTC
v_call: TRBV6-1
d_call: .
j_call: TRBJ1-2
cdr3_length: 14
clone_size: .

cdr3_aa: CASYATSSYNEQFF
cdr3_nt: TGTGCCAGCTACGCGACTAGCTCCTACAATGAGCAGTTCTTC
v_call: TRBV18
d_call: .
j_call: TRBJ2-1
cdr3_length: 14
clone_size: once

cdr3_aa: CASSVVEGSYEQYF
cdr3_nt: TGTGCCAGCAGCGTAGTAGAGGGAAGCTACGAGCAGTACTTC
v_call: TRBV9
d_call: .
j_call: TRBJ2-7
cdr3_length: 14
clone_size: once

cdr3_aa: CASSDSPDGYTEAFF
cdr3_nt: TGTGCCAGCAGTGATTCCCCGGACGGTTACACTGAAGCTTTCTTT
v_call: TRBV2
d_call: .
j_call: TRBJ1-1
cdr3_length: 15
clone_size: .

cdr3_aa: CASSQGGRLPNTGELFF
cdr3_nt: TGCGCCAGCAGCCAAGGGGGACGGTTACCGAACACCGGGGAGCTGTTTTTT
v_call: TRBV4-1
d_call: .
j_call: TRBJ2-2
cdr3_length: 17
clone_size: .

cdr3_aa: CASSYASVAKNIQYF
cdr3_nt: TGTGCCAGCAGTTACGCTTCGGTGGCCAAAAACATTCAGTACTTC
v_call: TRBV6-5
d_call: .
j_call: TRBJ2-4
cdr3_length: 15
clone_size: .

cdr3_aa: CASSHKEGQGYAEAFF
cdr3_nt: TGTGCCAGCAGCCATAAGGAGGGACAGGGATATGCTGAAGCTTTCTTT
v_call: TRBV21-1
d_call: .
j_call: TRBJ1-1
cdr3_length: 16
clone_size: .